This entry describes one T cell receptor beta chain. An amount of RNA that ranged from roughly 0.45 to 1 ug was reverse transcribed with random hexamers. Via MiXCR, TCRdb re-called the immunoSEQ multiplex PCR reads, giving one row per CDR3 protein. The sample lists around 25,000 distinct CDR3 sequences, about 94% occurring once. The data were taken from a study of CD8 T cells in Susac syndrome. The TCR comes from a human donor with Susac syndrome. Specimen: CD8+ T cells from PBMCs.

The CDR3 region is CASSLAGDADTQYF. The CDR3 bases are TGTGCCAGCTCTCTAGCGGGGGATGCAGATACGCAGTATTTT. This chain connects TRBV28 to TRBJ2-3, with TRBD2 matching over 10 bases. This CDR3 has 14 amino acids. The V gene's germline CDR1 is MDHEN and CDR2 SYDVKM. Trimming removed 8 bases from V and 4 bases from J; junction bases left unmatched: 6.